The entry below gives a single T cell receptor beta chain sequence along with its context. Its target is not known. Regions amplified from RNA transcripts were the TCR beta CDR3 regions. A set of HTBI primers served as the primers for a first-round RT-PCR of the TCR CDR3. TCRdb redid the calling of the multiplex PCR reads with MiXCR, one entry per CDR3 protein. The sample has about 250,000 distinct CDR3 sequences; roughly 20% are singletons. This specimen belongs to a study of T cells in Graves' hyperthyroidism and ophthalmopathy. Study context: Specimen type is peripheral blood, collected at initial diagnosis prior to any treatment. Study observations and caveats: Also found in blood were most expanded thyroid clonotypes above 0.001.

Trimming left V 7 bases short and J 1 base short, with 11 bases between. CDR1 and CDR2 from the germline V gene are MDHEN and SYDVKM. The CDR3 runs 14 residues. Sequencing input: blood. The V call is TRBV28, the J call TRBJ2-1, with D perhaps TRBD1 (6 bases). The TCR originated in a man aged 25-40 years with Graves' ophthalmopathy. The CDR3 DNA is TGTGCCAGCAATTGGGGGCAATCCTACAATGAGCAGTTCTTC. It specifies CASNWGQSYNEQFF.